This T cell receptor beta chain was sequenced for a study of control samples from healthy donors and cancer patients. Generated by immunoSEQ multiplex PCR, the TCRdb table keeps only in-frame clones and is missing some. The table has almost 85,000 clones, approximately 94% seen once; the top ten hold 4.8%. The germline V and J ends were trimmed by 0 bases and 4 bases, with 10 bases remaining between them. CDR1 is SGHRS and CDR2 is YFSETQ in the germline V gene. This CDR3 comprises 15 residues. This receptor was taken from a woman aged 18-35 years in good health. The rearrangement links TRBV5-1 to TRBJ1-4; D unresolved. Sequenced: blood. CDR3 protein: CASSLVPGDNEKLFF. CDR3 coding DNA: TGCGCCAGCAGCTTGGTTCCTGGGGATAATGAAAAACTGTTTTTT. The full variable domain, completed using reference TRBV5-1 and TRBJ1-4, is KAGVTQTPRYLIKTRGQQVTLSCSPISGHRSVSWYQQTPGQGLQFLFEYFSETQRNKGNFPGRFSGRQFSNSRSEMNVSTLELGDSALYLCASSLVPGDNEKLFFGSGTQLSVL.